Detailed here is one TCR beta chain. Mismatch with germline at one junction end may stem from a read error. Survey-level immunoSEQ v3.0 assays were run. Produced via immunoSEQ multiplex PCR; TCRdb's table is partial and in-frame only. The data show more than 15,000 clones, about 81% seen once. This sample is part of a study of long-term antiretroviral therapy in people with HIV. The CDR3 has 13 residues. CDR1 and CDR2 from the germline V gene are MNHNS and SASEGT. The chain joins TRBV6-1 to TRBJ1-2; tentatively, D is TRBD1 (6 bases). Sample: unsorted PBMCs, taken 0.3 years after starting antiretroviral therapy. The receptor comes from a man aged 18 to 35 with HIV. The CDR3 DNA sequence: TGTGCCAGCAGTGAAGCGCGCCTGACAGGAGGTCTCTTC. Translating gives CASSEARLTGGLF.